This is a list of T cell receptor beta chains from one sample in a study of T cell repertoires in cytomegalovirus infection. TCRdb called the reads again in MiXCR, with one record for every CDR3 protein. The sample has some 240,000 distinct CDR3 sequences, approximately 15% seen once. Sequencing was performed on CD8+ T cells from PBMCs. Receptors originate from a human donor in good health (CMV status not recorded). Some clones in this sample may be carry-over from other donors' samples. CDR3s include the opening cysteine and the closing phenylalanine or tryptophan. The D gene is left open where the match is weak. Size tells how often a clone was seen (once, few, many) or the class of an expanded clone, and some rows leave it out.

d_call: TRBD2; j_call: TRBJ2-3; clone_size: few; v_call: TRBV15; cdr3_aa: CATSGSSGGRSSTDTQYF; cdr3_nt: TGTGCCACCAGCGGTTCTAGCGGGGGGCGATCTAGCACAGATACGCAGTATTTT
d_call: .; j_call: TRBJ1-5; clone_size: few; v_call: TRBV27; cdr3_aa: CASSLLGAGQPQHF; cdr3_nt: TGTGCCAGCAGTTTATTAGGGGCCGGTCAGCCCCAGCATTTT
d_call: .; j_call: TRBJ2-2; clone_size: many; v_call: TRBV20-1; cdr3_aa: CSARGQEITGELFF; cdr3_nt: TGCAGTGCCAGAGGGCAGGAGATCACCGGGGAGCTGTTTTTT
d_call: .; j_call: TRBJ1-1; clone_size: many; v_call: TRBV12-3/TRBV12-4; cdr3_aa: CASSLSGMNTEAFF; cdr3_nt: TGTGCCAGCAGTTTATCAGGGATGAACACTGAAGCTTTCTTT
d_call: .; j_call: TRBJ1-1; clone_size: few; v_call: TRBV14; cdr3_aa: CASSPFSTPNTEAFF; cdr3_nt: TGTGCCAGCAGCCCCTTTTCCACCCCGAACACTGAAGCTTTCTTT
d_call: .; j_call: TRBJ1-6; clone_size: many; v_call: TRBV7-9; cdr3_aa: CASSLGRPLHF; cdr3_nt: TGTGCCAGCAGCTTAGGACGTCCCCTCCACTTT
d_call: .; j_call: TRBJ2-1; clone_size: .; v_call: TRBV6-2/TRBV6-3; cdr3_aa: CASSYSGGAPYNEQFF; cdr3_nt: TGTGCCAGCAGTTACTCTGGGGGGGCCCCCTACAATGAGCAGTTCTTC
d_call: .; j_call: TRBJ2-1; clone_size: .; v_call: TRBV24-1; cdr3_aa: CATSDSRGGRYNEQFF; cdr3_nt: TGTGCCACCAGTGATTCTAGGGGGGGCCGTTACAATGAGCAGTTCTTC
d_call: .; j_call: TRBJ1-4; clone_size: .; v_call: TRBV5-5; cdr3_aa: CASSWEFNEKLFF; cdr3_nt: TGTGCCAGCAGCTGGGAGTTTAATGAAAAACTGTTTTTT
d_call: TRBD1; j_call: TRBJ1-2; clone_size: few; v_call: TRBV15; cdr3_aa: CATSRDRTGYGYTF; cdr3_nt: TGTGCCACCAGCAGAGATCGGACAGGCTATGGCTACACCTTC
d_call: .; j_call: TRBJ1-1; clone_size: many; v_call: TRBV12-3/TRBV12-4; cdr3_aa: CASSFLGTEAFF; cdr3_nt: TGTGCCAGCAGTTTCCTAGGGACTGAAGCTTTCTTT
d_call: .; j_call: TRBJ2-1; clone_size: many; v_call: TRBV7-2; cdr3_aa: CASSFSLEGPEFF; cdr3_nt: TGTGCCAGCAGCTTTTCTCTGGAGGGGCCAGAGTTCTTC
d_call: .; j_call: TRBJ1-4; clone_size: many; v_call: TRBV7-2; cdr3_aa: CASSLSEDEKLFF; cdr3_nt: TGTGCCAGCAGCTTAAGTGAAGATGAAAAACTGTTTTTT
d_call: .; j_call: TRBJ1-1; clone_size: few; v_call: TRBV4-1; cdr3_aa: CASSQRGHTEAFF; cdr3_nt: TGCGCCAGCAGCCAAAGGGGTCACACTGAAGCTTTCTTT
d_call: TRBD2; j_call: TRBJ2-7; clone_size: .; v_call: TRBV7-3; cdr3_aa: CASSSYGGYEQYF; cdr3_nt: TGTGCCAGCAGCTCATACGGGGGGTACGAGCAGTACTTC
d_call: .; j_call: TRBJ1-2; clone_size: .; v_call: TRBV7-6; cdr3_aa: CASSEFPVTGSNYGYTF; cdr3_nt: TGTGCCAGCAGCGAATTTCCCGTGACAGGCTCTAACTATGGCTACACCTTC
d_call: .; j_call: TRBJ2-1; clone_size: many; v_call: TRBV7-6; cdr3_aa: CASSSERDEQFF; cdr3_nt: TGTGCCAGCAGCTCTGAGAGGGATGAGCAGTTCTTC
d_call: .; j_call: TRBJ2-7; clone_size: few; v_call: TRBV19; cdr3_aa: CASSINGQSPYEQYF; cdr3_nt: TGTGCCAGTAGTATCAACGGACAGAGCCCCTACGAGCAGTACTTC
d_call: .; j_call: TRBJ2-1; clone_size: .; v_call: TRBV7-8; cdr3_aa: CASSPTHLGGYNEQFF; cdr3_nt: TGTGCCAGCAGCCCGACCCACCTGGGGGGCTACAATGAGCAGTTCTTC
d_call: .; j_call: TRBJ2-7; clone_size: many; v_call: TRBV7-8; cdr3_aa: CASSLDRSLSYEQYF; cdr3_nt: TGTGCCAGCAGCTTAGACCGATCCCTTTCGTACGAGCAGTACTTC
d_call: .; j_call: TRBJ1-5; clone_size: .; v_call: TRBV19; cdr3_aa: CASSIEGYQPQHF; cdr3_nt: TGTGCCAGTAGTATCGAGGGGTATCAGCCCCAGCATTTT
d_call: .; j_call: TRBJ2-7; clone_size: .; v_call: TRBV6-5; cdr3_aa: CASSYQAGPVTYEQYF; cdr3_nt: TGTGCCAGCAGTTACCAGGCAGGGCCTGTGACCTACGAGCAGTACTTC
d_call: TRBD1; j_call: TRBJ1-5; clone_size: many; v_call: TRBV7-9; cdr3_aa: CASSLGGTGRGNQPQHF; cdr3_nt: TGTGCCAGCAGCTTAGGTGGGACAGGCCGGGGCAATCAGCCCCAGCATTTT
d_call: .; j_call: TRBJ1-2; clone_size: many; v_call: TRBV19; cdr3_aa: CASSAAQGPLHGYTF; cdr3_nt: TGTGCCAGTAGTGCGGCACAGGGTCCTCTCCATGGCTACACCTTC
d_call: TRBD1; j_call: TRBJ2-2; clone_size: once; v_call: TRBV28; cdr3_aa: CASSLFGTENTWELFF; cdr3_nt: TGTGCCAGCAGTTTGTTCGGGACAGAGAACACCTGGGAGCTGTTTTTT
d_call: TRBD2; j_call: TRBJ2-1; clone_size: many; v_call: TRBV6-5; cdr3_aa: CASSSSGNSYNEQFF; cdr3_nt: TGTGCCAGCAGTTCTAGCGGTAACTCCTACAATGAGCAGTTCTTC
d_call: TRBD1; j_call: TRBJ2-7; clone_size: .; v_call: TRBV7-9; cdr3_aa: CASSLALGQVSYEQYF; cdr3_nt: TGTGCCAGCAGCTTAGCGTTGGGACAGGTCTCCTACGAGCAGTACTTC
d_call: TRBD1; j_call: TRBJ1-6; clone_size: many; v_call: TRBV11-2; cdr3_aa: CASSLNKGQGNSPLHF; cdr3_nt: TGTGCCAGCAGCTTAAATAAGGGACAGGGAAATTCACCCCTCCACTTT
d_call: TRBD1; j_call: TRBJ1-2; clone_size: .; v_call: TRBV20-1; cdr3_aa: CSARERRQGADYGYTF; cdr3_nt: TGCAGTGCTAGGGAAAGACGACAGGGGGCCGACTATGGCTACACCTTC
d_call: TRBD2; j_call: TRBJ2-7; clone_size: many; v_call: TRBV7-9; cdr3_aa: CASSPGEGEYEQYF; cdr3_nt: TGTGCCAGCAGCCCTGGGGAGGGAGAGTACGAGCAGTACTTC